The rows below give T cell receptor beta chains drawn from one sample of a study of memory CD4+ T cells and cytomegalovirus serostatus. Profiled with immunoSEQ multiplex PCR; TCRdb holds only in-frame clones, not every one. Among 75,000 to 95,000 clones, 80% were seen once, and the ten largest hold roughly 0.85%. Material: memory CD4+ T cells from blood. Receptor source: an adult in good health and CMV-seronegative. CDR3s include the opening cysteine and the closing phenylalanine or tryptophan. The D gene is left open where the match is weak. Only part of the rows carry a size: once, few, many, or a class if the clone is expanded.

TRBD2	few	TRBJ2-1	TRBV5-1	CASRAHRAGGLDEQFF	TGCGCCAGCAGAGCACACCGAGCGGGGGGGCTTGATGAGCAGTTCTTC
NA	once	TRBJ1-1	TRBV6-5	CASSYVGLNTEAFF	TGTGCCAGCAGTTACGTCGGTTTGAACACTGAAGCTTTCTTT
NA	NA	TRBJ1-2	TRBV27	CASSLSPRSSYGYTF	TGTGCCAGCAGTTTAAGTCCGCGATCAAGCTATGGCTACACCTTC
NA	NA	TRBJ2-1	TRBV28	CASSLFSAGTYNEQFF	TGTGCCAGCAGTTTATTTTCGGCAGGAACCTACAATGAGCAGTTCTTC
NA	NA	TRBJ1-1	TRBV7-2	CASSVIQGNTEAFF	TGTGCCAGCAGCGTTATCCAGGGGAACACTGAAGCTTTCTTT
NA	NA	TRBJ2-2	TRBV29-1	CSVGRAGTGELFF	TGCAGCGTCGGTAGGGCTGGGACCGGGGAGCTGTTTTTT
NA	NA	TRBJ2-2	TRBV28	CASAGGPATGELFF	TGTGCCAGCGCTGGGGGGCCCGCAACCGGGGAGCTGTTTTTT
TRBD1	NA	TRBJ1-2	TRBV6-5	CASNYRGLNYGYTF	TGTGCCAGCAACTACAGGGGGCTAAACTATGGCTACACCTTC
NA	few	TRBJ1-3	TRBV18	CASSPTQAVGNTIYF	TGTGCCAGCTCACCGACACAGGCGGTAGGAAACACCATATATTTT
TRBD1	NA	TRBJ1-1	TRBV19	CASSMLGQMNTEAFF	TGTGCCAGTAGTATGTTGGGACAGATGAACACTGAAGCTTTCTTT
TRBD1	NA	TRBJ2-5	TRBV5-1	CASSLGQGKETQYF	TGCGCCAGCAGCTTGGGACAGGGGAAAGAGACCCAGTACTTC
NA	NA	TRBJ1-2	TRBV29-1	CSVVAGEGYTF	TGCAGCGTGGTTGCAGGGGAGGGCTACACCTTC
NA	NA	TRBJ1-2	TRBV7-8	CASSTGLFYGYTF	TGTGCCAGCAGTACAGGGCTTTTCTATGGCTACACCTTC
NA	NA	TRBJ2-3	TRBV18	CASRGTTSTDTQYF	TGTGCCAGCCGAGGGACCACTAGCACAGATACGCAGTATTTT
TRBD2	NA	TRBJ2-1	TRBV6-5	CASSYSTSGGSNEQFF	TGTGCCAGCAGTTACTCGACGAGCGGGGGCAGCAATGAGCAGTTCTTC
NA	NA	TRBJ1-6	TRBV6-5	CATKRRSVYDSPLHF	TGTGCCACCAAGAGAAGATCGGTGTATGATTCACCCCTCCACTTT
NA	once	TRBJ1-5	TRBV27	CASSLRREQPQHF	TGTGCCAGCAGTTTACGACGTGAGCAGCCCCAGCATTTT
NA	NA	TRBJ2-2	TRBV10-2	CASSEAGRSGELFF	TGCGCCAGCAGTGAAGCGGGTCGGTCCGGGGAGCTGTTTTTT
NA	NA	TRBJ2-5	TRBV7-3	CASSYSNQETQYF	TGTGCCAGCAGCTATTCGAACCAAGAGACCCAGTACTTC
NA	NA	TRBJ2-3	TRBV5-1	CASSLGPLDTQYF	TGCGCCAGCAGCTTGGGACCCTTAGATACGCAGTATTTT
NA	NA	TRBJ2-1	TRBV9	CASSVIAGNEQFF	TGTGCCAGCAGCGTTATCGCGGGCAATGAGCAGTTCTTC
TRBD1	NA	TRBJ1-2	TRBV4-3	CASSQDSQGGGYTF	TGCGCCAGCAGCCAAGATTCACAGGGGGGTGGCTACACCTTC
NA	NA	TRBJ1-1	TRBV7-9	CASSLGGFLGEAFF	TGTGCCAGCAGCTTAGGGGGGTTCCTGGGGGAAGCTTTCTTT
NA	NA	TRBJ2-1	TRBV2	CASTLDNEQFF	TGTGCCAGCACTCTGGACAATGAGCAGTTCTTC
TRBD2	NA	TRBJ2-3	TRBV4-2	CASSQAGGLTDTQYF	TGTGCCAGCAGCCAAGCGGGGGGGCTCACAGATACGCAGTATTTT
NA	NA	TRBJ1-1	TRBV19	CASSQTGRGVNTEAFF	TGTGCCAGTAGTCAGACAGGACGGGGAGTGAACACTGAAGCTTTCTTT
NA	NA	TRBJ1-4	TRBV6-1	CASNEYPGRSEKLFF	TGTGCCAGCAACGAATACCCGGGGAGATCTGAAAAACTGTTTTTT
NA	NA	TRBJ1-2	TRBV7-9	CASSLDEGLGYGYTF	TGTGCCAGCAGCTTAGACGAAGGCTTAGGCTATGGCTACACCTTC